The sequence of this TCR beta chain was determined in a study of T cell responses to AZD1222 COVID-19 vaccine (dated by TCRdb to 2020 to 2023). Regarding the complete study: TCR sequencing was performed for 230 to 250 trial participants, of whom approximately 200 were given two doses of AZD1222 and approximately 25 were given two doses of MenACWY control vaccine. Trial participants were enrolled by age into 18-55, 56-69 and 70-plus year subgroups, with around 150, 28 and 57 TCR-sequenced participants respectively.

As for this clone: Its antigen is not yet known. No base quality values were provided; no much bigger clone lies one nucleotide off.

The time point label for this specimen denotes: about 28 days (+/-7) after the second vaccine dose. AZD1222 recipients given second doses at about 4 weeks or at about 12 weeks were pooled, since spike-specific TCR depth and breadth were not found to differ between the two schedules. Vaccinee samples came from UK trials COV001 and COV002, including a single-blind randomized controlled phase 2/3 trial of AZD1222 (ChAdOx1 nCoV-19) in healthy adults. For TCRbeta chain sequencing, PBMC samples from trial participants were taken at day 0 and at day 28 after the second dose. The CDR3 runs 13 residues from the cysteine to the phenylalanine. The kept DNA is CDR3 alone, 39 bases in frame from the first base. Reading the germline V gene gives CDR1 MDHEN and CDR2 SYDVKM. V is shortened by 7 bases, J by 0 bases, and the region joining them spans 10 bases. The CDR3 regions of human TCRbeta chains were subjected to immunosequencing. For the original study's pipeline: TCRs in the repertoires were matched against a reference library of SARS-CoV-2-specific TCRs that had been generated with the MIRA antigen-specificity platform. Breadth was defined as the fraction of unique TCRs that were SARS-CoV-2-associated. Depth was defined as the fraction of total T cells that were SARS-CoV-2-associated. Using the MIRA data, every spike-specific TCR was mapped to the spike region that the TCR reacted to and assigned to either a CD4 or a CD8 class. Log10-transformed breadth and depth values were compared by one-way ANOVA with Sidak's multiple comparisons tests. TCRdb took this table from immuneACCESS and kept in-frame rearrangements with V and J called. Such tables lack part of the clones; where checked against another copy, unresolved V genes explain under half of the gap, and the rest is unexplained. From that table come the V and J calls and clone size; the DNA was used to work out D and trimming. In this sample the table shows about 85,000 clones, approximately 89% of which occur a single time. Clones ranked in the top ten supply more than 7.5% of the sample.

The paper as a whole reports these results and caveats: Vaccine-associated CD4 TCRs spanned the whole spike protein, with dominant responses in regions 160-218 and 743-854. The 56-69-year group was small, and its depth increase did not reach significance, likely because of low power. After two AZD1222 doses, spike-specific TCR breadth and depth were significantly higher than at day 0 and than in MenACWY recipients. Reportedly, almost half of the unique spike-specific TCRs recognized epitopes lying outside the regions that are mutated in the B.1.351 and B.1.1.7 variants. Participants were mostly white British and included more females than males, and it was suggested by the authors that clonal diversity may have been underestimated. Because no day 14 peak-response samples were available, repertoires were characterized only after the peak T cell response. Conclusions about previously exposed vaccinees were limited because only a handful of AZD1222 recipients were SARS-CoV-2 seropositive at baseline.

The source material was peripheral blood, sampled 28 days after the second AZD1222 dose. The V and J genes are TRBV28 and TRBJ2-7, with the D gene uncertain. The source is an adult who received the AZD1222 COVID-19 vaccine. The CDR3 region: CASIGSPSYEQYF. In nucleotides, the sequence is TGTGCCAGCATCGGTAGCCCCTCCTACGAGCAGTACTTC.